The 25 T cell receptor beta chains reported below all come from one sample, sequenced in a study of T cells and Merkel cell carcinoma outcomes. The table came from immunoSEQ multiplex PCR; TCRdb's copy has only in-frame clones and leaves some out. The data hold roughly 440 clones, with just over 90% observed a single time. Sequencing was done on a sample of tumor tissue from Merkel cell carcinoma. These receptors all stem from a human donor with Merkel cell carcinoma.

The rearrangement uses TRBV5-5 and TRBJ2-6, with 8 positions matching TRBD2. CDR3 length equals 15 residues. Germline lookup yields CDR1 SGHKS and CDR2 YYEKEE (reference sequence). V lost 7 bases, J lost 4 bases, and 7 bases stayed unmatched. CDR3 region: CASRGGLVGANVLTF. The CDR3 coding sequence is TGTGCCAGCCGGGGGGGCCTAGTCGGGGCCAACGTCCTGACTTTC.

The chain has TRBV5-5 and TRBJ1-6, with 8 bases that match TRBD1. The junction had 6 bases not matched to a gene; V was cut back by 3 bases and J by 7 bases. This CDR3 contains 15 residues. Germline V gene data show CDR1 as SGHKS and CDR2 as YYEKEE (reference sequence). The CDR3 reads CASSYRQGSNSPLHF. In DNA, the CDR3 is TGTGCCAGCAGCTACAGACAGGGGTCGAATTCACCCCTCCACTTT.

The rearrangement uses TRBV5-1 and TRBJ1-1; TRBD1 matches 8 bases. In germline, CDR1 is SGHRS, CDR2 YFSETQ. Unmatched junction bases numbered 5, after V lost 3 bases and J lost 7 bases. The CDR3 spans 13 residues. The chain's CDR3 is CASSWEQGDEAFF. The CDR3, as DNA: TGCGCCAGCAGCTGGGAACAGGGGGATGAAGCTTTCTTT.

Comment on this clone: Mismatch with germline at one junction end may stem from a read error. The chain recombines TRBV7-9 with TRBJ2-1, with D possibly being TRBD1 (6 bases). Germline CDR1 SEHNR, CDR2 FQNEAQ (reference sequence). This CDR3 spans 15 amino acids. The CDR3 bases are TGTGCCAGCAGCTTAGGCAGGGGAATAAACAATGAACAGTTCTTC. Residues: CASSLGRGINNEQFF.

The chain is built from TRBV10-3 and TRBJ1-2; D unresolved. Trimming left V 1 base short and J 5 bases short, with 8 bases between. CDR3 length equals 13 residues. Germline V lookup: CDR1 ENHRY, CDR2 SYGVKD. In DNA, the CDR3 is TGTGCCATCAGTGAGTTAGCGGGATATGGCTACACCTTC. Amino acid sequence: CAISELAGYGYTF.

The J gene is TRBJ1-6, the V gene TRBV10-2, with no clear D. Germline assignment: CDR1 WSHSY and CDR2 SAAADI. The CDR3 covers 12 residues. Trimming removed 8 bases from V and 13 bases from J, with 15 bases in between. In nucleotides, the CDR3 is TGCGCCAGCTCCAGTGGGGATGCGCCCCTCCACTTT. Amino acids: CASSSGDAPLHF.

This clone was seen a single time. The chain links TRBV19 to TRBJ2-3; 12 bases map to TRBD2. Germline V gene data show CDR1 as LNHDA and CDR2 as SQIVND (reference sequence). V shed 6 bases and J 3 bases; nucleotides not matched to a gene: 4. The CDR3 extends over 15 amino acids. DNA of the CDR3: TGTGCCAGTAGGTCTAGCGGGGGGGTTACAGATACGCAGTATTTT. It codes for CASRSSGGVTDTQYF.

The rearrangement uses TRBV9 and TRBJ1-2; 8 nucleotides align to TRBD1. The germline gives CDR1 SGDLS, CDR2 YYNGEE. With V trimmed by 4 bases and J by 1 base, 6 bases remained unmatched. The CDR3 covers 15 residues. The CDR3 loop is CASSPRDRNNYGYTF. Here the CDR3 DNA reads TGTGCCAGCAGCCCCCGGGACAGGAATAACTATGGCTACACCTTC.

V gene TRBV6-5 combines with J gene TRBJ1-4; weak D call: TRBD1 (5 bases). The germline gives CDR1 MNHEY, CDR2 SVGAGI. Trimming removed 2 bases from V and 7 bases from J, with 17 bases in between. The CDR3 spans 16 residues. In nucleotides, the CDR3 is TGTGCCAGCAGTTACGGCGGGGGACGGAGTGTTGAAAAACTGTTTTTT. It encodes CASSYGGGRSVEKLFF.

The V and J genes are TRBV18 and TRBJ1-1, with a possible D match to TRBD1 (6 bases). The CDR3 spans 15 residues. The germline V gene encodes CDR1 KGHSH and CDR2 LQKENI. V shed 3 bases and J shed 7 bases, with 18 bases lying between them. CDR3 in DNA: TGTGCCAGCTCACCCGCGGAACAGGGAGGGGTTGAAGCTTTCTTT. Amino acids: CASSPAEQGGVEAFF.

This sequence joins TRBV29-1 and TRBJ2-7; D may be TRBD1 (7 bases). This CDR3 has 14 residues. CDR1 and CDR2 from the germline V gene are SQVTM and ANQGSEA. Trimming took 4 bases from V and 0 from J, leaving 13 bases between them. The CDR3 DNA is TGCAGCGTTGGGCGGCAGGGGGGCTCCTACGAGCAGTACTTC. Translating it yields CSVGRQGGSYEQYF.

V is TRBV19 and J is TRBJ1-2; D gene unclear. V lost 8 bases and J lost 1, with 14 bases in between. Germline CDR1 LNHDA, CDR2 SQIVND (reference sequence). The length of the CDR3 is 14 residues. The chain's CDR3 is CASAELRRNYGYTF. CDR3 in DNA: TGTGCCAGTGCGGAGCTCCGTCGTAACTATGGCTACACCTTC. Full variable domain (remainder filled in from reference TRBV19 and TRBJ1-2): DGGITQSPKYLFRKEGQNVTLSCEQNLNHDAMYWYRQDPGQGLRLIYYSQIVNDFQKGDIAEGYSVSREKKESFPLTVTSAQKNPTAFYLCASAELRRNYGYTFGSGTRLTVV.

The chain links TRBV10-2 to TRBJ2-5; 9 bases match TRBD2. The CDR3 consists of 15 residues. From germline, CDR1 is WSHSY and CDR2 SAAADI. The V and J ends lost 6 bases and 5 bases, in that order; junction bases with no gene match: 10. In DNA form, the CDR3 reads TGCGCCAGCAGCTCAGCTAGCGGGGCTACCGAGACCCAGTACTTC. It is translated as CASSSASGATETQYF.

This clone was found once. The V call is TRBV7-2, the J call TRBJ2-7; no clear D. The CDR3 sequence is 13 residues long. Germline CDR1 reads SGHTA; CDR2 reads FQGNSA. V lost 5 bases and J 1 base, leaving 9 bases between the germline ends. The CDR3 DNA reads TGTGCCAGCAGCCCCCCCACATCCTACGAGCAGTACTTC. Translated, it gives CASSPPTSYEQYF.

Only one count was recorded for this clone. This rearrangement joins TRBV4-1 to TRBJ2-3; 9 bases are shared with TRBD1. Germline V gene lookup returns CDR1 MGHRA and CDR2 YSYEKL. This CDR3 spans 18 amino acids. Trimming took 0 bases from V and 8 from J; bases not matched to a gene: 15. The CDR3 nucleotides are TGCGCCAGCAGCCAAGAAGGGTGGACAGGGGCGGTTCTGGTTACGCAGTATTTT. It codes for CASSQEGWTGAVLVTQYF.

The rearrangement joins TRBV9 to TRBJ2-5; 9 bases are a match to TRBD2. CDR1 SGDLS and CDR2 YYNGEE come from the germline V gene. V trimming: 0 bases; J trimming: 1 base; junction bases outside the gene matches: 4. The CDR3 length is 16 residues. The CDR3 nucleotides read TGTGCCAGCAGCGTAGGAGCGGGGGGCCTCCAAGAGACCCAGTACTTC. Translated: CASSVGAGGLQETQYF.

The chain couples TRBV27 to TRBJ1-2, with 8 positions matching TRBD1. J was trimmed by 4 bases and V by 6 bases; bases with no gene match: 10. CDR3 length: 15 residues. Germline CDR1 reads MNHEY; CDR2 reads SMNVEV (reference sequence). The CDR3 sequence: CASRDRATAPYGYTF. CDR3 sequence (DNA): TGTGCCAGCAGGGACAGGGCTACTGCTCCCTATGGCTACACCTTC.

V gene TRBV27 combines with J gene TRBJ2-7, with a possible D match to TRBD1 (5 bases). Germline V gives CDR1 MNHEY, CDR2 SMNVEV (reference sequence). This CDR3 spans 12 amino acids. Trimming left V 8 bases short and J 7 bases short, with 15 bases between. The CDR3 region is CASGRQSWEQYF. The CDR3 DNA reads TGTGCCAGCGGACGACAGTCGTGGGAGCAGTACTTC.

The V and J genes are TRBV7-8 and TRBJ2-7; D remains ambiguous. V shed 1 base and J shed 2 bases, with 6 bases lying between them. CDR3 length equals 13 residues. Germline assignment: CDR1 SGHVS and CDR2 FQNEAQ. The CDR3 coding sequence is TGTGCCAGCAGCTTAGAAGGGACCTACGAGCAGTACTTC. This translates into CASSLEGTYEQYF.

The gene calls are TRBV18 and TRBJ2-5; 9 nucleotides match TRBD2. V shed 4 bases and J 5 bases; nucleotides not matched to a gene: 8. Germline V gives CDR1 KGHSH, CDR2 LQKENI. The CDR3 sequence is 15 residues long. This chain's CDR3 is CASSRRDSGGETQYF. In DNA, the CDR3 is TGTGCCAGCTCACGCCGGGACAGCGGGGGGGAGACCCAGTACTTC.

V is TRBV4-3 and J is TRBJ1-3, with 11 bases lining up with TRBD1. CDR1 is LGHNA and CDR2 is YSLEER in the germline V gene. CDR3 size: 17 residues. The J segment lost 4 bases and the V segment lost 2 bases, leaving 7 bases of the junction unmatched. DNA of the CDR3: TGCGCCAGCAGCCAACGGACAGGGGGCAGATCGGGAAACACCATATATTTT. Its protein is CASSQRTGGRSGNTIYF.

CDR3 in DNA: TGTGCCAGCAGCGTTACGGGACGGGGGGTGGCAGATACGCAGTATTTT. It translates to CASSVTGRGVADTQYF. The chain combines TRBV9 with TRBJ2-3; 7 bases agree with TRBD2. This CDR3 comprises 16 residues. Germline V lookup: CDR1 SGDLS, CDR2 YYNGEE. The junction had 10 bases not matched to a gene; V was cut back by 2 bases and J by 4 bases.

V usage is TRBV7-2 and J usage is TRBJ2-1; weak D call: TRBD2 (5 bases). Trimming pared 7 bases from V and 8 bases from J, leaving 15 bases between. The CDR3 runs to 13 residues. CDR1 and CDR2 (germline): SGHTA, FQGNSA. The CDR3 nucleotides are TGTGCCAGCACCCCACCTACTAGGTATGAGCAGTTCTTC. As protein: CASTPPTRYEQFF.

The rearrangement joins TRBV11-2 to TRBJ2-3, with a possible D match to TRBD1 (5 bases). CDR3 length: 13 amino acids. CDR1 and CDR2 (germline): SGHAT, FQNNGV. Deletions cut 1 base from V and 5 bases from J, with 7 bases between. The CDR3 protein is CASSLVGEDTQYF. CDR3 in DNA: TGTGCCAGCAGCTTAGTAGGGGAAGATACGCAGTATTTT. Using reference TRBV11-2 and TRBJ2-3 for the parts outside the CDR3, the full variable domain is EAGVAQSPRYKIIEKRQSVAFWCNPISGHATLYWYQQILGQGPKLLIQFQNNGVVDDSQLPKDRFSAERLKGVDSTLKIQPAKLEDSAVYLCASSLVGEDTQYFGPGTRLTVL.

The V gene is TRBV12-5, the J gene TRBJ2-7; 8 bases are a match to TRBD1. Germline CDR1 reads LGHNT; CDR2 reads FRNRAP. J lost 6 bases, V lost 0 bases, and 4 bases had no gene match. This CDR3 is 14 amino acids long. CDR3 residues: CASGLVQGASEQYF. The CDR3 DNA sequence: TGTGCTAGTGGTTTGGTTCAGGGGGCTAGCGAGCAGTACTTC.